This is a list of T cell receptor beta chains from one sample in a study of immune evolution from preneoplasia to lung adenocarcinoma. Profiled with immunoSEQ multiplex PCR; TCRdb holds only in-frame clones, not every one. The sample has around 2,500 clones, approximately 80% seen once. Material: FFPE invasive lung adenocarcinoma tissue. These receptors came from a person aged 60-80 years with invasive lung adenocarcinoma. Both conserved end residues are part of each CDR3. Each record gives: CDR3 protein, D gene, clone size, V gene, J gene. A D gene is named only where the DNA matches it firmly. Expanded clones are given a class, and other clones once, few, many or no size at all.

CDR3 protein: CVSSLEGGTDTQYF
D gene: -
clone size: -
V gene: TRBV5-1
J gene: TRBJ2-3

CDR3 protein: CASSDVGRDRVPYEQYF
D gene: TRBD1
clone size: -
V gene: TRBV6-4
J gene: TRBJ2-7

CDR3 protein: CASSPGRTHEQFF
D gene: TRBD2
clone size: -
V gene: TRBV11-3
J gene: TRBJ2-1

CDR3 protein: CASTPGGSGIFTDTQYF
D gene: TRBD2
clone size: -
V gene: TRBV27
J gene: TRBJ2-3

CDR3 protein: CASSEYRSFSSYEQYF
D gene: -
clone size: -
V gene: TRBV25-1
J gene: TRBJ2-7

CDR3 protein: CASSPQMGYSGYGYTF
D gene: -
clone size: -
V gene: TRBV18
J gene: TRBJ1-2

CDR3 protein: CATSRDTVVDQPQHF
D gene: -
clone size: -
V gene: TRBV15
J gene: TRBJ1-5

CDR3 protein: CASRPGIRGNYGYTF
D gene: TRBD1
clone size: -
V gene: TRBV6-1
J gene: TRBJ1-2

CDR3 protein: CASSFDSGGTDEQFF
D gene: TRBD2
clone size: -
V gene: TRBV7-2
J gene: TRBJ2-1

CDR3 protein: CASSGQGADQPQHF
D gene: TRBD1
clone size: few
V gene: TRBV18
J gene: TRBJ1-5

CDR3 protein: CASSLEDSTYNEQFF
D gene: -
clone size: -
V gene: TRBV7-2
J gene: TRBJ2-1

CDR3 protein: CASSRTGSNQPQHF
D gene: -
clone size: -
V gene: TRBV5-6
J gene: TRBJ1-5

CDR3 protein: CATLLSRGLGTEAFF
D gene: TRBD1
clone size: -
V gene: TRBV6-6
J gene: TRBJ1-1

CDR3 protein: CATSSDAGGFNTDTQYF
D gene: TRBD2
clone size: large
V gene: TRBV15
J gene: TRBJ2-3

CDR3 protein: CASSQVTGAAEAFF
D gene: TRBD1
clone size: -
V gene: TRBV14
J gene: TRBJ1-1

CDR3 protein: CASSSLRVAGGNSEQFF
D gene: TRBD2
clone size: -
V gene: TRBV27
J gene: TRBJ2-1

CDR3 protein: CASSAPGQGVYEQYF
D gene: TRBD1
clone size: -
V gene: TRBV6-5
J gene: TRBJ2-7

CDR3 protein: CATSRWGRVDEKLFF
D gene: -
clone size: few
V gene: TRBV15
J gene: TRBJ1-4

CDR3 protein: CASSPRQGLNTEAFF
D gene: TRBD1
clone size: -
V gene: TRBV9
J gene: TRBJ1-1

CDR3 protein: CSGGERGGTGELFF
D gene: -
clone size: -
V gene: TRBV29-1
J gene: TRBJ2-2

CDR3 protein: CASSLNPFQETQYF
D gene: -
clone size: -
V gene: TRBV7-2
J gene: TRBJ2-5

CDR3 protein: CASSEAPWSLSDTIYF
D gene: -
clone size: few
V gene: TRBV2
J gene: TRBJ1-3

CDR3 protein: CASSPRGTGRTEAFF
D gene: -
clone size: -
V gene: TRBV7-2
J gene: TRBJ1-1

CDR3 protein: CASSLDPSSYNEQFF
D gene: -
clone size: -
V gene: TRBV7-3
J gene: TRBJ2-1

CDR3 protein: CASSHGQDFNTEAFF
D gene: TRBD1
clone size: -
V gene: TRBV5-1
J gene: TRBJ1-1

CDR3 protein: CSVLTRMDRASGETQYF
D gene: TRBD1
clone size: -
V gene: TRBV29-1
J gene: TRBJ2-5

CDR3 protein: CSVPVERNSYEQYF
D gene: -
clone size: once
V gene: TRBV29-1
J gene: TRBJ2-7

CDR3 protein: CASSLVKQGNQPQHF
D gene: -
clone size: once
V gene: TRBV5-1
J gene: TRBJ1-5

CDR3 protein: CAWRPTSGRVSYNEQFF
D gene: TRBD2
clone size: -
V gene: TRBV30
J gene: TRBJ2-1